The present T cell receptor (beta chain) was sequenced within a study of regulatory T cells in long-lasting Graves disease. Study summary: Recently diagnosed Graves' patients had received antithyroid drugs for under 3 months.

This sample's time point: newly diagnosed GD, antithyroid drugs for less than 3 months. Extracted PBMC RNA gave rise to the TCR library. The germline gives CDR1 LNHDA, CDR2 SQIVND (reference sequence). The CDR3 is made up of 16 amino acids. V lost 6 bases to trimming and J lost 5 bases, with 20 bases between them. The TCR beta library used iRepertoire HTBI primers with Arm-PCR amplification of CDR3. In TCRdb, the multiplex PCR reads were re-called with MiXCR into one record per CDR3 protein. The table records 450,000 to 600,000 distinct CDR3 sequences, 15% to 20% of them present only once. These data were also filed under a second study, of T cells in Graves' hyperthyroidism and ophthalmopathy. That source notes: The study based diagnoses on clinical symptoms, serum thyroxine and TRAb, thyroid ultrasound and orbital computed tomography.

The source is a man aged 40-49 years with Graves disease. Sample: peripheral blood mononuclear cells (PBMCs), taken at new diagnosis, from a patient treated with antithyroid drugs. This chain connects TRBV19 to TRBJ1-5; no firm D call. The CDR3 loop is CASSPSLAIWDQPQHF. Here the CDR3 DNA reads TGTGCCAGTAGCCCTTCTTTGGCAATCTGGGATCAGCCCCAGCATTTT.